This TCR beta chain was captured by sequencing in a study of blood T cell repertoires in COVID-19. Trimming left V 2 bases short and J 0 bases short, with 5 bases between. Germline CDR1 and CDR2: MNHEY and SMNVEV (reference sequence). This CDR3 region has 13 residues. TCRdb keeps only in-frame clones here, not all; method: immunoSEQ multiplex PCR. The table records 120,000 or so clones, roughly 80% of them present only once. The V and J genes are TRBV27 and TRBJ2-7; TRBD1 is a possible D gene (5 bases). Specimen: peripheral blood. The source of this sequence is a human donor in a cohort sampled during active COVID-19. CDR3: CASSLGASYEQYF. DNA of the CDR3: TGTGCCAGCAGTTTAGGGGCCTCCTACGAGCAGTACTTC.